Listed here are 6 T cell receptor beta chains from one sample, sequenced in a study of early T cells in non-severe SARS-CoV-2 infection. Each CDR3 protein gets one entry after TCRdb re-called the 5' RACE reads with MiXCR. In the table there are about 100,000 distinct CDR3 sequences, less than 15% of which are singletons. The sample taken for sequencing was whole blood. The receptors originated from an adult who was a healthcare worker with PCR-confirmed SARS-CoV-2 infection or an uninfected control (not recorded which).

V and J are TRBV5-1 and TRBJ2-7; D not resolved. Trimming cost V 4 bases and J 2 bases, with 16 bases left between them. The CDR3 covers 15 residues. The germline CDR1 and CDR2 sequences are SGHRS and YFSETQ. The CDR3 protein is CASSPQPTAAYEQYF. The CDR3 DNA reads as TGCGCCAGCAGCCCCCAACCTACTGCAGCCTACGAGCAGTACTTC.

The V gene is TRBV7-9, the J gene TRBJ1-6, with TRBD1 matching over 7 bases. Trimming at V came to 6 bases and at J to 5 bases, leaving 4 bases not matched to a gene. Germline V CDR1 and CDR2: SEHNR, FQNEAQ (reference sequence). This CDR3 is built from 14 residues. The CDR3 bases are TGTGCCAGCAGACAAACAGGGGATAATTCACCCCTCCACTTT. This sequence encodes CASRQTGDNSPLHF.

Comment on this clonotype: A much larger clone differs from this one at a single base, so this may be a read error. The chain uses TRBV24-1 and TRBJ1-5; the match to TRBD1 covers 9 bases. This CDR3 spans 14 amino acids. CDR1 is KGHDR and CDR2 is SFDVKD in the germline V gene. The DNA for the CDR3 is TGTGTCACCATGGGACAGGGAGACAATCAGCCCCAGCATTTT. Protein: CVTMGQGDNQPQHF.

The DNA of the CDR3 is TGTGCCAGCAGCTTATTATACGAGCAGTACTTC. This translates into CASSLLYEQYF. The chain joins TRBV7-9 to TRBJ2-7; D unclear. There are 11 residues in the CDR3. Germline lookup yields CDR1 SEHNR and CDR2 FQNEAQ (reference sequence). Trimming removed 2 bases from V and 4 bases from J, with 3 bases in between.

This clonotype was detected many times. V usage is TRBV28 and J usage is TRBJ1-6, with a weak D call TRBD1 (5 bases). Germline V CDR1 and CDR2: MDHEN, SYDVKM. The CDR3 sequence is 14 residues long. The V end lost 3 bases, the J end lost 7 bases, and 10 bases lay between the germline ends. CDR3 in amino acids: CASSLGQGNSPLHF. The CDR3 region has the DNA TGTGCCAGCAGTTTGGGGCAGGGAAATTCACCCCTCCACTTT.

This clonotype was found a few times. The chain carries TRBV7-9 and TRBJ1-5; D ambiguous. The CDR3 consists of 14 residues. CDR1 is SEHNR, CDR2 FQNEAQ, per germline (reference sequence). Between the trimmed V and J ends, which lost 2 bases and 10 bases, there was a span of 15 bases. The CDR3 region is CASSLRQDGVPQHF. The CDR3 DNA sequence: TGTGCCAGCAGCTTACGGCAGGACGGGGTTCCCCAGCATTTT.